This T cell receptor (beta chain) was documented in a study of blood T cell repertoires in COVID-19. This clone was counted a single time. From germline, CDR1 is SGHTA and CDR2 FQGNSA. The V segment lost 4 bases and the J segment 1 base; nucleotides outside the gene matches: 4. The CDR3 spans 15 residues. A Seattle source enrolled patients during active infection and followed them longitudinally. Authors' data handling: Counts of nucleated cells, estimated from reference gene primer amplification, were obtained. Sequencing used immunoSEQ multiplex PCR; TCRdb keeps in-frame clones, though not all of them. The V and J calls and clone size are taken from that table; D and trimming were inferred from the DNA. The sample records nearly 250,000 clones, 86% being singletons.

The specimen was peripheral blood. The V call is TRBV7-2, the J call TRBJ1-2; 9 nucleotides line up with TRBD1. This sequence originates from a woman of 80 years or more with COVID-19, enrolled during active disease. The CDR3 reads CASSSQGAVNYGYTF. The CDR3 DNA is TGTGCCAGCAGCTCACAGGGGGCAGTTAACTATGGCTACACCTTC.